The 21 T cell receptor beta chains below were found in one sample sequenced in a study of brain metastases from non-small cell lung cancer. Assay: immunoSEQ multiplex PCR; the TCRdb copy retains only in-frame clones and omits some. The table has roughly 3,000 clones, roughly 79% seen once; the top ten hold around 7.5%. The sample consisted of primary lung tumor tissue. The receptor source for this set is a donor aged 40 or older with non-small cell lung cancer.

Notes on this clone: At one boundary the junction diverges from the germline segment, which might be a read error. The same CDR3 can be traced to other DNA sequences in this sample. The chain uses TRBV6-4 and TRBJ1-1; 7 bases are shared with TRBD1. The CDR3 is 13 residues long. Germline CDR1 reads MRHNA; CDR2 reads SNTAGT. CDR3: CASSEGGGTEAFF. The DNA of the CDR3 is TGTGCCAGCAGTGAGGGAGGGGGCACTGAAGCTTTTTTT.

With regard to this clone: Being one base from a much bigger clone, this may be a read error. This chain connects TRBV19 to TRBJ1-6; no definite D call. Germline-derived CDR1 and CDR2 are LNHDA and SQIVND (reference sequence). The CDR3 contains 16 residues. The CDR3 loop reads CTSSIDLRSLNSPLHF. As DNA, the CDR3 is TGTACCAGTAGTATAGACCTACGGAGCTTGAATTCACCCCTCCACTTT. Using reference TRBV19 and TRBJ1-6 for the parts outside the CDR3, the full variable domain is DGGITQSPKYLFRKEGQNVTLSCEQNLNHDAMYWYRQDPGQGLRLIYYSQIVNDFQKGDIAEGYSVSREKKESFPLTVTSAQKNPTAFYLCTSSIDLRSLNSPLHFGNGTRLTVT.

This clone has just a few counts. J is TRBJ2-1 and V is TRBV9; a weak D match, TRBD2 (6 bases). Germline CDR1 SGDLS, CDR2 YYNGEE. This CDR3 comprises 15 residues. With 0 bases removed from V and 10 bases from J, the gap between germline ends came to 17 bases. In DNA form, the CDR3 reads TGTGCCAGCAGCGTAGGGGACTCCTACGGTCTAGAGCAGTTCTTC. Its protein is CASSVGDSYGLEQFF.

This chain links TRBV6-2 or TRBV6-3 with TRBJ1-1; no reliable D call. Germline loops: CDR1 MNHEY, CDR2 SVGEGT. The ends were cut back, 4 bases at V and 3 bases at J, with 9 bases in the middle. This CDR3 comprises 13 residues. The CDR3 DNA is TGTGCCAGCAGTTCCGTTGGGGACACTGAAGCTTTCTTT. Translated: CASSSVGDTEAFF.

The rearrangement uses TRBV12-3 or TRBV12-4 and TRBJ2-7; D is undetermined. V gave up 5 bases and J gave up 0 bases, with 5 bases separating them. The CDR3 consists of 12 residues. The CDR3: CASSPSSYEQYF. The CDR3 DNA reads TGTGCCAGCAGTCCGAGCTCCTACGAGCAGTACTTC.

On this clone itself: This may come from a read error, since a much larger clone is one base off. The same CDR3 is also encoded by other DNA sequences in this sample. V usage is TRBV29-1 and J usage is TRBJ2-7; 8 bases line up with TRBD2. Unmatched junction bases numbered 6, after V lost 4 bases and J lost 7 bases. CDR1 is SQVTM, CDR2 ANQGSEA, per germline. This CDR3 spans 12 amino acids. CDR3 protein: CSVGGGYGEQYF. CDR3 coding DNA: TGCAGCGTTGGCGGGGGGTATGGTGAGCAGTACTTC.

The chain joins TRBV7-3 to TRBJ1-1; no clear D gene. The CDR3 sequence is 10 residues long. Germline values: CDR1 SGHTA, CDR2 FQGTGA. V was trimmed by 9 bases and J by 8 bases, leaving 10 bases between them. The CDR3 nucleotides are TGTGCCAGTAGCACAGAAGAAGCTTTCTTT. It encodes CASSTEEAFF.

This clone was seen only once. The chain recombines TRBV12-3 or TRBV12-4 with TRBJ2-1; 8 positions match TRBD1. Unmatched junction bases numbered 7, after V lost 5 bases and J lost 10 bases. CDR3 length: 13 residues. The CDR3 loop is CASSQDRVGEQFF. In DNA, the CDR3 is TGTGCCAGCAGTCAGGACAGGGTCGGAGAGCAGTTCTTC.

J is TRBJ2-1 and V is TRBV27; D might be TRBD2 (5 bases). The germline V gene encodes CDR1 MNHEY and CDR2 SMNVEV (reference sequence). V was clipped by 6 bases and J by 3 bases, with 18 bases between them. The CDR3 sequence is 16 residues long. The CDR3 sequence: CASSQDGGWSYNEQFF. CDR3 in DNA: TGTGCCAGCAGCCAAGACGGCGGGTGGAGCTACAATGAGCAGTTCTTC.

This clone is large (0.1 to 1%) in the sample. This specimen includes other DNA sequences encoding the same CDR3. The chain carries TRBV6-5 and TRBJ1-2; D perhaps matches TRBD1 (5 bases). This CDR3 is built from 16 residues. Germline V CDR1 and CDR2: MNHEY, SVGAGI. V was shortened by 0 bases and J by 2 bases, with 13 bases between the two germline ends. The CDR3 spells CASSYSTPQGNYGYTF. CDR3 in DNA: TGTGCCAGCAGTTACTCGACTCCCCAGGGCAACTATGGCTACACCTTC.

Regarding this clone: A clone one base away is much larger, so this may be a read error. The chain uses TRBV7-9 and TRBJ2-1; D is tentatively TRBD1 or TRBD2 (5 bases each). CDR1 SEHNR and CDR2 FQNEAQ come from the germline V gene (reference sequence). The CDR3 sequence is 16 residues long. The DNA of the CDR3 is TGTGCCAACAGCCCGCCCCAGGGAGTCCTAGCCCGTGAGCAGTTCTTC. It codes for CANSPPQGVLAREQFF.

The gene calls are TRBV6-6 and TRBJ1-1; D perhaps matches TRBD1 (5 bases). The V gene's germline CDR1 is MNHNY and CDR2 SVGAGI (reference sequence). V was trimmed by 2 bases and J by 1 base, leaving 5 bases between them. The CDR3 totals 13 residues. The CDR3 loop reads CASSYGTNTEAFF. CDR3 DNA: TGTGCCAGCAGTTACGGGACGAACACTGAAGCTTTCTTT.

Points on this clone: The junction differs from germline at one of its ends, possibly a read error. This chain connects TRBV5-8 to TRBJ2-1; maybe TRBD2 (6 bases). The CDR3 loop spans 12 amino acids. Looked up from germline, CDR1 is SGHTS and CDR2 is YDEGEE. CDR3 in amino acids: CASSLSSGRSVF. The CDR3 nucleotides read TGTGCCAGCAGCTTGTCGTCAGGGAGGAGTGTCTTC.

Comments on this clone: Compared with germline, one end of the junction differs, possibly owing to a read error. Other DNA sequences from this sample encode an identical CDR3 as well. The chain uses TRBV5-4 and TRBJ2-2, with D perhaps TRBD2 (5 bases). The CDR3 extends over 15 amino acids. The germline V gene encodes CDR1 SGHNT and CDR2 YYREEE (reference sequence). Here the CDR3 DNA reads TGTGCCAGCAGCTTGTCGGCAGTTCAGACCGGGGAGTTGTTTTTT. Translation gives CASSLSAVQTGELFF.

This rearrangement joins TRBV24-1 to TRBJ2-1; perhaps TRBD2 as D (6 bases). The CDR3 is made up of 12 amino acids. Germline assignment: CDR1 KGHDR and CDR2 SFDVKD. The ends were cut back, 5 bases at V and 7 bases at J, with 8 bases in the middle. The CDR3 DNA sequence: TGTGCCACCAGTGCGCGGGGAAATGAGCAGTTCTTC. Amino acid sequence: CATSARGNEQFF.

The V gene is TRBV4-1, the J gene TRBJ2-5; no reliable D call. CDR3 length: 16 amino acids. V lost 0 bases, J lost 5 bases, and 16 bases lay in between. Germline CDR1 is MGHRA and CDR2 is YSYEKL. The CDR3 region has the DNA TGCGCCAGCAGCCAAGAATATGGAACGGTAGTCGAGACCCAGTACTTC. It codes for CASSQEYGTVVETQYF.

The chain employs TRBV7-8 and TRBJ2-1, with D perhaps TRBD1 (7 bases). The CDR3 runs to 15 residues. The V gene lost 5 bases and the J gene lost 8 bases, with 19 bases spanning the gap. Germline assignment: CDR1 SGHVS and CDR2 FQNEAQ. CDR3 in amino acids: CASSGGGGAGYEQFF. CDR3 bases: TGTGCCAGCAGCGGAGGGGGCGGGGCGGGTTATGAGCAGTTCTTC.

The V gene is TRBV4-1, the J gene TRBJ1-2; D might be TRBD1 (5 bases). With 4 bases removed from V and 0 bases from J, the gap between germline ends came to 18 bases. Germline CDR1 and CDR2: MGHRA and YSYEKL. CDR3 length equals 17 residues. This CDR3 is CASSPGERRRANYGYTF. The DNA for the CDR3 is TGCGCCAGCAGCCCGGGGGAACGCAGAAGAGCTAACTATGGCTACACCTTC.

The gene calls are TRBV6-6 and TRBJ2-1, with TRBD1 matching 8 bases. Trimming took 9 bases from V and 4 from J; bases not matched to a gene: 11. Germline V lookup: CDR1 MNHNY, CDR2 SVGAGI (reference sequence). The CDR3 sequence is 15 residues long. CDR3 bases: TGTGCCAGTGAGGCCCCTGGGACAGGTTACAATGAGCAGTTCTTC. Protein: CASEAPGTGYNEQFF.

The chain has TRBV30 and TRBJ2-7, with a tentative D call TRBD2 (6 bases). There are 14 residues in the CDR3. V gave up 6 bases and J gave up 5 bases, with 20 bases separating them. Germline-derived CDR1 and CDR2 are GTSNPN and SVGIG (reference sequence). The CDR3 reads CACNAGRPMDEQYF. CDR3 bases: TGTGCCTGCAACGCGGGACGTCCCATGGACGAGCAGTACTTC.

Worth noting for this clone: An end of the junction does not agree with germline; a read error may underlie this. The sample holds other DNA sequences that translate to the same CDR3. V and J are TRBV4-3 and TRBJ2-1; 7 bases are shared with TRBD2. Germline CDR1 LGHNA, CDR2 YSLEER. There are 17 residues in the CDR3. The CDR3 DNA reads TGCGCCAGCAGTCAAGAACTAGCGCTAAACTATAACAATGAGCAGTTCTTC. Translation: CASSQELALNYNNEQFF.